The source of this T cell receptor beta chain is a study of blood T cell repertoires in COVID-19. Overall study: There were acute and convalescent COVID-19 samples, and they came from the United States, Italy and Spain. In each case, the material was cDNA or gDNA derived from T cells, B-cell-depleted T cells, or PBMCs.

The table came from immunoSEQ multiplex PCR; TCRdb's copy has only in-frame clones and leaves some out. The profile shows a few hundred thousand clones, about nine tenths of them singletons. The CDR3 is 19 residues long. Trimming shortened V by 11 bases and J by 0 bases, and 28 bases separated the two germline ends. CDR1 and CDR2 (germline): ENHRY, SYGVKD. The TCR comes from a man between 65 and 85 years old with acute or convalescent COVID-19. The sample consisted of peripheral blood. The chain carries TRBV10-3 and TRBJ1-4; D not resolved. CDR3 bases: TGTGCCCCACACAGCTTTATGATTCCGAAGCCGGCAACTAATGAAAAACTGTTTTTT. Translating gives CAPHSFMIPKPATNEKLFF.